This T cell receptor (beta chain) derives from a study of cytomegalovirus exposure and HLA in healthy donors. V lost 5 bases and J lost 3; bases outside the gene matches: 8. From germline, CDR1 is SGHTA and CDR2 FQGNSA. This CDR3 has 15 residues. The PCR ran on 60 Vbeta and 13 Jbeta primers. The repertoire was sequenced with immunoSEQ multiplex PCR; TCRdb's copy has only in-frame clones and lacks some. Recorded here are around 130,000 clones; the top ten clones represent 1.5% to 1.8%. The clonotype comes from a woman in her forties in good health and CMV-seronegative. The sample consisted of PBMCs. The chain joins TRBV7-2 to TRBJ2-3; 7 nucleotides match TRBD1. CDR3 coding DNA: TGTGCCAGCAGCCCGGGACAGCCTCGGACAGATACGCAGTATTTT. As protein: CASSPGQPRTDTQYF.